These T cell receptor beta chains were read from a single sample in a study of shared clonotypes between healthy human individuals. Sequencing used immunoSEQ multiplex PCR; TCRdb keeps in-frame clones, though not all of them. The repertoire holds nearly 2 million clones, approximately 95% seen once, with approximately 1.2% in the top ten. The sequenced sample was naive CD8+ T cells sorted from blood. Every receptor here comes from a man aged 18 to 35 in good health. Both conserved end residues are part of each CDR3. A D gene is named only where the DNA matches it firmly.

v_gene: TRBV6-1; j_gene: TRBJ2-7; d_gene: TRBD2; CDR3nt: TGTGCCAGCAGTGATCTCGCTAGCGGGGGGATCCACGAGCAGTACTTC; CDR3aa: CASSDLASGGIHEQYF
v_gene: TRBV7-9; j_gene: TRBJ2-1; d_gene: .; CDR3nt: TGTGCCAGCAGCTCGACGGCAGGGCCCCATTACAATGAGCAGTTCTTC; CDR3aa: CASSSTAGPHYNEQFF
v_gene: TRBV4-3; j_gene: TRBJ2-7; d_gene: .; CDR3nt: TGCGCCAGCAGCCAAGAGAGGGACTTCCGATACGAGCAGTACTTC; CDR3aa: CASSQERDFRYEQYF
v_gene: TRBV28; j_gene: TRBJ1-2; d_gene: .; CDR3nt: TGTGCCAGCAGTAAAGACAGGACGGATGGCTACACCTTC; CDR3aa: CASSKDRTDGYTF
v_gene: TRBV9; j_gene: TRBJ2-7; d_gene: .; CDR3nt: TGTGCCAGCAGCGTAGATAGGACCTCATACGAGCAGTACTTC; CDR3aa: CASSVDRTSYEQYF
v_gene: TRBV5-1; j_gene: TRBJ2-1; d_gene: .; CDR3nt: TGCGCCAGCAGTATAGCGGATCCCTACAATGAGCAGTTCTTC; CDR3aa: CASSIADPYNEQFF
v_gene: TRBV9; j_gene: TRBJ2-3; d_gene: TRBD2; CDR3nt: TGTGCCAGCAGCGCCACTAGCGGGGGGGCAGAAGATACGCAGTATTTT; CDR3aa: CASSATSGGAEDTQYF
v_gene: TRBV6-5; j_gene: TRBJ2-7; d_gene: TRBD2; CDR3nt: TGTGCCAGCAGTTACTTGACTAGCGGGAGGGACGAGCAGTACTTC; CDR3aa: CASSYLTSGRDEQYF
v_gene: TRBV6-4; j_gene: TRBJ1-1; d_gene: TRBD1; CDR3nt: TGTGCCAGCAGTAGGACAGGGGGCTTGGACACTGAAGCTTTCTTT; CDR3aa: CASSRTGGLDTEAFF
v_gene: TRBV4-1; j_gene: TRBJ2-1; d_gene: TRBD2; CDR3nt: TGCGCCAGCAGCCAGCCGGGACTAGGCCTTATTGGTGAGCAGTTCTTC; CDR3aa: CASSQPGLGLIGEQFF
v_gene: TRBV27; j_gene: TRBJ2-7; d_gene: TRBD1; CDR3nt: TGTGCCAGCAGTTTCTCGACAGGGGGCTTTGGCTACGAGCAGTACTTC; CDR3aa: CASSFSTGGFGYEQYF
v_gene: TRBV7-9; j_gene: TRBJ2-7; d_gene: TRBD1; CDR3nt: TGTGCCAGCTCGGACAGGGGATTCGGCATGGCGGACTACGAGCAGTACTTC; CDR3aa: CASSDRGFGMADYEQYF
v_gene: TRBV5-1; j_gene: TRBJ2-5; d_gene: TRBD1; CDR3nt: TGCGCCAGCAGCTTGGCCGGAGACAGGGGCGAGACCCAGTACTTC; CDR3aa: CASSLAGDRGETQYF
v_gene: TRBV6-5; j_gene: TRBJ1-1; d_gene: .; CDR3nt: TGTGCCAGCAGTTACTCGGAAGGTGGGAGTGAAGCTTTCTTT; CDR3aa: CASSYSEGGSEAFF
v_gene: TRBV7-6; j_gene: TRBJ2-5; d_gene: .; CDR3nt: TGTGCCAGCAGCATCCGAGGGGGGTGGGGAGAGACCCAGTACTTC; CDR3aa: CASSIRGGWGETQYF
v_gene: TRBV6-5; j_gene: TRBJ1-1; d_gene: .; CDR3nt: TGTGCCAGCAGTCCCTCCTTGAACACTGAAGCTTTCTTT; CDR3aa: CASSPSLNTEAFF
v_gene: TRBV9; j_gene: TRBJ1-3; d_gene: .; CDR3nt: TGTGCCAGCAGCGTCGCAGGGGCTGAAGGAAACACCATATATTTT; CDR3aa: CASSVAGAEGNTIYF
v_gene: TRBV2; j_gene: TRBJ1-2; d_gene: TRBD1; CDR3nt: TGTGCCAGCAGTGAAGCCCACCCGGACAGGGGGCGGTTCCGAAACTATGGCTACACCTTC; CDR3aa: CASSEAHPDRGRFRNYGYTF
v_gene: TRBV5-6; j_gene: TRBJ2-7; d_gene: .; CDR3nt: TGTGCCAGCAGCTTGGAAAGGGCCGCTTTCTACGAGCAGTACTTC; CDR3aa: CASSLERAAFYEQYF
v_gene: TRBV5-1; j_gene: TRBJ2-3; d_gene: TRBD1; CDR3nt: TGCGCCAGCAGCGGGGGGACAGGGCTCACAGATACGCAGTATTTT; CDR3aa: CASSGGTGLTDTQYF
v_gene: TRBV5-5; j_gene: TRBJ2-7; d_gene: .; CDR3nt: TGTGCCAGCAGCTTGGCCGGTCCTAGCTCCTACGAGCAGTACTTC; CDR3aa: CASSLAGPSSYEQYF
v_gene: TRBV15; j_gene: TRBJ2-7; d_gene: .; CDR3nt: TGTGCCACCAGCCCCGGCCTGCAGGGAGCCTACGAGCAGTACTTC; CDR3aa: CATSPGLQGAYEQYF